These T cell receptor beta chains were read from a single sample in a study of Tregs in tolerant kidney transplant recipients. Clones were sequenced by immunoSEQ multiplex PCR, and TCRdb holds only the in-frame ones, with some missing. The sample yields approximately 100,000 clones, 93% seen once. Sequenced here: CD4+ T cells from blood, sampled before the transplant. The receptor source for this set is a human donor who received a combined kidney and bone marrow transplant. Both conserved end residues are part of each CDR3. Each record gives: D gene, V gene, clone size, J gene, CDR3 length, CDR3 DNA, CDR3 protein. A D gene is named only where the DNA matches it firmly. The size field is filled for only some rows; it gives once, few, many or a size class.

-	TRBV5-1	-	TRBJ2-7	13	TGCGCCAGCAGCTTGGTAGTTGGCTACGAGCAGTACTTC	CASSLVVGYEQYF
-	TRBV11-1	-	TRBJ2-3	14	TGTGCCAGCAGCTTAAGCGGATACACAGATACGCAGTATTTT	CASSLSGYTDTQYF
TRBD1	TRBV5-1	-	TRBJ2-1	16	TGCGCCAGCAGCTGGGGCGGGACAGGGATGTACAATGAGCAGTTCTTC	CASSWGGTGMYNEQFF
-	TRBV7-3	-	TRBJ2-3	16	TGTGCCAGCAGCCATCAGGGCCCTGGAGTCACAGATACGCAGTATTTT	CASSHQGPGVTDTQYF
-	TRBV7-9	-	TRBJ2-7	14	TGTGCCAGCAGCTCGTGGTCAGGGGTTTACGAGCAGTACTTC	CASSSWSGVYEQYF
-	TRBV2	once	TRBJ1-2	13	TGTGCCAGCAGTACAGGTTATCAGAATGGCTACACCTTC	CASSTGYQNGYTF
TRBD2	TRBV19	-	TRBJ2-2	14	TGTGCCAGTAGCCGGACTAGCGGGAGCGGGGAGCTGTTTTTT	CASSRTSGSGELFF
-	TRBV10-3	-	TRBJ2-7	15	TGTGCCGCGCGGTCCGGTATTCAGGGAACCTACGAGCAGTACTTC	CAARSGIQGTYEQYF
TRBD2	TRBV7-9	-	TRBJ2-7	16	TGTGCCAGCAGCTTATGGCGAGCGGGAGGGCGGGACGAGCAGTACTTC	CASSLWRAGGRDEQYF
TRBD2	TRBV5-1	-	TRBJ2-1	20	TGCGCCAGCAGCTTGGCACCCCCGACTAGCGGGGGGGCGAGGGCTAATGAGCAGTTCTTC	CASSLAPPTSGGARANEQFF
-	TRBV10-3	few	TRBJ1-5	14	TGTGCCATCAGTGAGTTGGGGCCCAATCAGCCCCAGCATTTT	CAISELGPNQPQHF
TRBD1	TRBV6-1	-	TRBJ2-7	15	TGTGCCAGCAGTCCCCGAATAACAGGGGCGGGTGAGCAGTACTTC	CASSPRITGAGEQYF
TRBD2	TRBV9	-	TRBJ2-7	16	TGTGCCAGCAGCCCAGCCAGACTAGCGGGGGGATACGAGCAGTACTTC	CASSPARLAGGYEQYF
-	TRBV2	once	TRBJ2-5	13	TGTGCCACCACTAGACTTAACCAAGAGACCCAGTACTTC	CATTRLNQETQYF
TRBD1	TRBV10-3	-	TRBJ2-5	15	TGTGCCATCAGTGAGTCAGGGGGCCTACAAGAGACCCAGTACTTC	CAISESGGLQETQYF
TRBD2	TRBV2	-	TRBJ2-3	12	TGTGCCAGCACCATCGGGGGGGATACGCAGTATTTT	CASTIGGDTQYF
TRBD1	TRBV9	once	TRBJ2-3	15	TGTGCCAGCGGGGACAGGGGGCTTTACACAGATACGCAGTATTTT	CASGDRGLYTDTQYF
-	TRBV4-1	-	TRBJ2-7	13	TGCGCCAGCAGCCAAGTGGCAAATTACGAGCAGTACTTC	CASSQVANYEQYF
TRBD1	TRBV29-1	-	TRBJ1-5	14	TGCAGCGTTGTGACAGGGAATAGCAATCAGCCCCAGCATTTT	CSVVTGNSNQPQHF
-	TRBV19	-	TRBJ2-3	14	TGTGCCAGTAGTATTGTGCAGGGAACAGATACGCAGTATTTT	CASSIVQGTDTQYF
TRBD2	TRBV27	-	TRBJ2-7	15	TGTGCCAGCTGCCCTCTAGCGGGAGGGAACTACGAGCAGTACTTC	CASCPLAGGNYEQYF
-	TRBV5-1	once	TRBJ1-1	15	TGCGCCAGCAGCTTGGGACACGGGGGAGTGGGTGAAGCTTTCTTT	CASSLGHGGVGEAFF
-	TRBV7-9	few	TRBJ1-4	14	TGTGCCAGCAGCACGAAGACTCTAAATGAAAAACTGTTTTTT	CASSTKTLNEKLFF
-	TRBV7-2	-	TRBJ2-3	17	TGTGCCAGCAGCCTTAAAGTAGGGGGGGGGTTCACAGATACGCAGTATTTT	CASSLKVGGGFTDTQYF
TRBD1	TRBV19	-	TRBJ1-1	17	TGTGCCAGTAGTAGCCTCCCGGGACAGGGGAGGAACACTGAAGCTTTCTTT	CASSSLPGQGRNTEAFF
TRBD1	TRBV19	few	TRBJ2-1	15	TGTGCCAGTAGCCTGGAGTGGACAGGGGCCAATGAGCAGTTCTTC	CASSLEWTGANEQFF
-	TRBV5-6	-	TRBJ2-3	15	TGTGCCAGCAGCCAACTAGCTTCCTTTCCAGATACGCAGTATTTT	CASSQLASFPDTQYF
-	TRBV19	-	TRBJ1-5	14	TGTGCCAGTAGTTGGGCACAGGATATTCAGCCCCAGCATTTT	CASSWAQDIQPQHF
TRBD2	TRBV7-9	once	TRBJ2-5	15	TGTGCCAGCAGCTTACTAGCGGGAGTCGGAGAGACCCAGTACTTC	CASSLLAGVGETQYF
-	TRBV7-9	-	TRBJ1-2	13	TGTGCCAGCAGCTCCGTCGAGGTCTATGGCTACACCTTC	CASSSVEVYGYTF
-	TRBV2	-	TRBJ2-7	15	TGTGCCAGCAGTGAAGATGGTGCTGTTCGGTACGAGCAGTACTTC	CASSEDGAVRYEQYF
-	TRBV5-1	once	TRBJ1-1	16	TGCGCCAGCAGCTTTAGGACCGACAGCCCGAACACTGAAGCTTTCTTT	CASSFRTDSPNTEAFF
TRBD2	TRBV5-5	-	TRBJ2-2	19	TGTGCCAGCAGCCCGCGGGCTAGCGGGAGCCCGGGTGGTACCGGGGAGCTGTTTTTT	CASSPRASGSPGGTGELFF
-	TRBV7-9	once	TRBJ1-2	14	TGTGCCAGCAGCTTAGCGGGAGGGAACTATGGCTACACCTTC	CASSLAGGNYGYTF
TRBD2	TRBV11-2	-	TRBJ2-4	19	TGTGCCAGCAGCCCCGACGGGAGGCTAGCGGGAGTTTCCAAAAACATTCAGTACTTC	CASSPDGRLAGVSKNIQYF
TRBD1	TRBV7-3	-	TRBJ2-7	16	TGTGCCAGCAGCTTAAGAGGGGGCGGAGCGGCCTACGAGCAGTACTTC	CASSLRGGGAAYEQYF
-	TRBV6-6	-	TRBJ1-4	14	TGTGCCAGCAGTAAACCGGACGGGGTTGAAAAACTGTTTTTT	CASSKPDGVEKLFF
TRBD2	TRBV11-3	-	TRBJ2-5	18	TGTGCCAGCAGCTTAGCGTCCCCTCGTAGCGGGATTGGGACGCCCCAGTACTTC	CASSLASPRSGIGTPQYF
TRBD2	TRBV5-1	-	TRBJ2-7	15	TGCGCCAGCAGGGTACTAGCGGGGGGGGACTACGAGCAGTACTTC	CASRVLAGGDYEQYF
TRBD1	TRBV28	-	TRBJ1-4	15	TGTGCCAGCAGGATTCGGGACAGGGGAAACGAAAAACTGTTTTTT	CASRIRDRGNEKLFF
-	TRBV19	few	TRBJ1-3	18	TGTGCCAGTAGTATAGAGGCCCTACAGGTTGGCACTGGAAACACCATATATTTT	CASSIEALQVGTGNTIYF
-	TRBV29-1	-	TRBJ1-1	17	TGCAGCGTTGTGAGCCGAAGGAACAGGAACTCGAACACTGAAGCTTTCTTT	CSVVSRRNRNSNTEAFF
-	TRBV18	few	TRBJ1-4	18	TGTGCCAGCTCACCACGGGGCCCAAGGGCGGCAACTAATGAAAAACTGTTTTTT	CASSPRGPRAATNEKLFF
TRBD1	TRBV5-1	-	TRBJ2-7	14	TGCGCCAGCAGCAGAGGGACAGGGGGCAACGAGCAGTACTTC	CASSRGTGGNEQYF